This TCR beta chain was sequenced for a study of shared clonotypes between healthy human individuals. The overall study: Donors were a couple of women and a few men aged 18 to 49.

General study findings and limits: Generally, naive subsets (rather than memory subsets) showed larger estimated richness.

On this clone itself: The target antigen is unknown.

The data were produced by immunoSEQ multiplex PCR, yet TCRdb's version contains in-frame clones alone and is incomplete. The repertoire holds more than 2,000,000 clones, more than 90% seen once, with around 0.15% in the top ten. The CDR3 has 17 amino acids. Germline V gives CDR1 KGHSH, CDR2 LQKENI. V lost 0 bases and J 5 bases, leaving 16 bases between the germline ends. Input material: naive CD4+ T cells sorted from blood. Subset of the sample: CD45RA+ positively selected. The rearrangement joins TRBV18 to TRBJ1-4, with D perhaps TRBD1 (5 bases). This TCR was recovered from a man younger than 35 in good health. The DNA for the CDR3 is TGTGCCAGCTCACCACCGGGACGGGCTGGGGAGAATGAAAAACTGTTTTTT. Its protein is CASSPPGRAGENEKLFF.